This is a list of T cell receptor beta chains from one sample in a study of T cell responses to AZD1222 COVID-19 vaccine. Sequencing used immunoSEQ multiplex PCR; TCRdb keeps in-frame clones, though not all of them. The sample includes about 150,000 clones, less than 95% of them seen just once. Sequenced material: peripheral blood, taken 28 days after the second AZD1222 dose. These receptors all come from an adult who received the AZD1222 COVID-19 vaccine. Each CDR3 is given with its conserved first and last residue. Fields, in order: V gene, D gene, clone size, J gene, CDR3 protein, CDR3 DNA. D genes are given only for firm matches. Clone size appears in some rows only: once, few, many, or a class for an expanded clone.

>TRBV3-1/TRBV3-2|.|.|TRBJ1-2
CASSQREGNGYTF
TGTGCCAGCAGCCAAAGGGAGGGAAACGGCTACACCTTC
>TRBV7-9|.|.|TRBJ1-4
CASSSLGAVVFNEKLFF
TGTGCCAGCAGCTCCCTCGGGGCAGTAGTCTTTAATGAAAAACTGTTTTTT
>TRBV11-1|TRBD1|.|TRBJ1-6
CASSRGDRGLAPLHF
TGTGCCAGCAGCCGCGGGGACAGGGGTCTAGCACCCCTCCACTTT
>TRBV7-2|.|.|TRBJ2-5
CASSYVAGETQYF
TGTGCCAGCAGCTATGTGGCGGGGGAGACCCAGTACTTC
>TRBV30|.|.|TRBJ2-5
CACGAQETQYF
TGTGCCTGCGGGGCCCAAGAGACCCAGTACTTC
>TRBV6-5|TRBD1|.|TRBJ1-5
CASSHRGSGQPQHF
TGTGCCAGCAGTCACAGGGGGTCTGGTCAGCCCCAGCATTTT
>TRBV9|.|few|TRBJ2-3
CASSVLSGVPDTQYF
TGTGCCAGCAGCGTGCTCTCGGGAGTACCAGATACGCAGTATTTT
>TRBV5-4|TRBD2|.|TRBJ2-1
CASSLGGTSGIGNEQFF
TGTGCCAGCAGCTTGGGGGGGACTAGCGGGATTGGAAATGAGCAGTTCTTC
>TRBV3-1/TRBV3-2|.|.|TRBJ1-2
CASSGSRSAGYGYTF
TGTGCCAGCAGCGGGTCCAGGTCAGCGGGCTATGGCTACACCTTC
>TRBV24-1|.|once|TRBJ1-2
CATSDAGQPYGYTF
TGTGCCACCAGTGACGCTGGACAGCCCTATGGCTACACCTTC